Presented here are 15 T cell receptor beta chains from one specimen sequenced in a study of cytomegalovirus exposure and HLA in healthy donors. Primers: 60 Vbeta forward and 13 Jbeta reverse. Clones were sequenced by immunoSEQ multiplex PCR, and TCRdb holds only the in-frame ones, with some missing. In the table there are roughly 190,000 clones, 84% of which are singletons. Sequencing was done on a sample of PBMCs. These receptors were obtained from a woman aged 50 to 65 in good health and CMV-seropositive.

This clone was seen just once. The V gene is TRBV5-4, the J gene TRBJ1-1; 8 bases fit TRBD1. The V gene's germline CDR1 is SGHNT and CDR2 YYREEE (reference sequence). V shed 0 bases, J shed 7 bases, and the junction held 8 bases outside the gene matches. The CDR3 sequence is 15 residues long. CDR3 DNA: TGTGCCAGCAGCTTGGCGGCAGGGGGCTTTAATGAAGCTTTCTTT. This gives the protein CASSLAAGGFNEAFF.

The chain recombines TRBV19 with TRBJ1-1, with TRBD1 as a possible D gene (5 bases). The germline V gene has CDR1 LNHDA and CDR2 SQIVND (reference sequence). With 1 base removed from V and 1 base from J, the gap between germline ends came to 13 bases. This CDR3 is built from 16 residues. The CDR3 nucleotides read TGTGCCAGTAGTATAGGGGGCCTCAGGTCGAACACTGAAGCTTTCTTT. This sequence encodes CASSIGGLRSNTEAFF.

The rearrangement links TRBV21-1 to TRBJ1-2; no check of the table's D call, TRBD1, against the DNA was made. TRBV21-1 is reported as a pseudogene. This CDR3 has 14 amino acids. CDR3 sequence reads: CASFPRDREYGYTF. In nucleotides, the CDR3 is TGTGCCAGCTTTCCCCGGGACAGGGAATATGGCTACACCTTC.

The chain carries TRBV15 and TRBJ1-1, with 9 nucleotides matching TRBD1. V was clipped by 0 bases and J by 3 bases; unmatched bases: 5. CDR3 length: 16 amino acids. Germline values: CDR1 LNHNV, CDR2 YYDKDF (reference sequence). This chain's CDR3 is CATSREGQGLDTEAFF. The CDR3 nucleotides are TGTGCCACCAGCAGAGAGGGACAGGGATTGGACACTGAAGCTTTCTTT.

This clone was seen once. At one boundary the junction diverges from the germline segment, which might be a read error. The CDR3 spells CASSSGTSGGYQETQYF. The DNA of the CDR3 is TGTGCTAGCAGCTCAGGGACTAGCGGGGGCTACCAAGAGACCCAGTACTTC. The chain combines TRBV7-7 with TRBJ2-5; 14 bases are a match to TRBD2. The germline V gene encodes CDR1 SSHAT and CDR2 FNYEAQ (reference sequence). This CDR3 is 17 amino acids long.

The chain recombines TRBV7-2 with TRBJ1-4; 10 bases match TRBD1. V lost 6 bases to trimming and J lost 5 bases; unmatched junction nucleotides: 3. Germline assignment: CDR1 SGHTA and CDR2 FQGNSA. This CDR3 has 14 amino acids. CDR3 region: CASRRTGGNEKLFF. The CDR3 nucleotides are TGTGCCAGCAGAAGGACAGGGGGGAATGAAAAACTGTTTTTT.

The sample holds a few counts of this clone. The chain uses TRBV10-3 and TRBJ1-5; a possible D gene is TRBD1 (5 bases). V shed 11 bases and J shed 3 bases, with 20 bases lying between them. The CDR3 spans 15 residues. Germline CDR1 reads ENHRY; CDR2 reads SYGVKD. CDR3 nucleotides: TGTGCCCACCCTGGGACTGTACGGATCAATCAGCCCCAGCATTTT. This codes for CAHPGTVRINQPQHF.

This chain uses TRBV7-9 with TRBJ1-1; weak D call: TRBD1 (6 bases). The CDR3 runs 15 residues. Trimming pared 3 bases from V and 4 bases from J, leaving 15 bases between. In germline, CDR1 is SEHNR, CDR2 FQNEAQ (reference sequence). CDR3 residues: CASSFAGGMGTEAFF. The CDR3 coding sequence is TGTGCCAGCAGCTTCGCGGGGGGCATGGGCACTGAAGCTTTCTTT.

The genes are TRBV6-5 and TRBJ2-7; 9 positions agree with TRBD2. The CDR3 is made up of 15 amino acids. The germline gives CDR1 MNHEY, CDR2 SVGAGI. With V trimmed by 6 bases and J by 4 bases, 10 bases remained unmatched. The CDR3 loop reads CASRPLAGFEYEQYF. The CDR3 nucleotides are TGTGCCAGCAGACCTCTAGCGGGGTTTGAGTACGAGCAGTACTTC.

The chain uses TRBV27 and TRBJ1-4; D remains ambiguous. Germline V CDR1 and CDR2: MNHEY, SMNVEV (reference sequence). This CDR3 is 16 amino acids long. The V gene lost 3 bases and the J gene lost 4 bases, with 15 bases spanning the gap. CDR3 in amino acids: CASSFTRVAGNEKLFF. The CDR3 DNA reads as TGTGCCAGCAGTTTTACCCGGGTCGCCGGTAATGAAAAACTGTTTTTT.

The CDR3 nucleotides read TGTGCCAGCAGCGCGGGGGGGAACGGGGAGCTGTTTTTT. As protein: CASSAGGNGELFF. The rearrangement uses TRBV2 and TRBJ2-2, with 9 positions matching TRBD2. This CDR3 is built from 13 residues. Germline CDR1 is SNHLY and CDR2 is FYNNEI. The ends lost 6 bases at V and 7 bases at J; junction bases unmatched: 3.

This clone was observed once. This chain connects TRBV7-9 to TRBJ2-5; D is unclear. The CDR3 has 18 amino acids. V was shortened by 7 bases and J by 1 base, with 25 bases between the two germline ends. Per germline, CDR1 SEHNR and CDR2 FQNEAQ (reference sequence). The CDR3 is CASTPQLGRPMSQETQYF. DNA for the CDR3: TGTGCCAGCACCCCACAACTGGGCAGGCCGATGTCCCAAGAGACCCAGTACTTC.

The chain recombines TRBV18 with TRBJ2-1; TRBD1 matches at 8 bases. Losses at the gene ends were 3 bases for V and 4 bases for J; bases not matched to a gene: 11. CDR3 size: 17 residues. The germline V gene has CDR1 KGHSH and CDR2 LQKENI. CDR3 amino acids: CASSPPLGQGLYNEQFF. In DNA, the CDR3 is TGTGCCAGCTCACCCCCTCTTGGACAGGGTCTTTACAATGAGCAGTTCTTC.

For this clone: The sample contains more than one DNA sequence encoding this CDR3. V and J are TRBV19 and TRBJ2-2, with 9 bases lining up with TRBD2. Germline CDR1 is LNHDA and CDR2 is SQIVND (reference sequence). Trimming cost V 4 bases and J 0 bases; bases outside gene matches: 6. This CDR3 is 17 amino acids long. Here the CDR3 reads CASSKASGEANTGELFF. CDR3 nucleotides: TGTGCCAGTAGTAAGGCTAGCGGGGAAGCGAACACCGGGGAGCTGTTTTTT.

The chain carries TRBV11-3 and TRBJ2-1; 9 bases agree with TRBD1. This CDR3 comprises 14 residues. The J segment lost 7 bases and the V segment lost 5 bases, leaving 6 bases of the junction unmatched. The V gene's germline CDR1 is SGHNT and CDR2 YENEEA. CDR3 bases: TGTGCCAGCAGCATGGACAGGGGAGAAAATGAGCAGTTCTTC. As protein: CASSMDRGENEQFF.